This passage covers 11 T cell receptor beta chains from one sample sequenced in a study of T cell repertoires in cytomegalovirus infection. TCRdb analysed the reads with MiXCR anew, one entry per CDR3 protein. The sample has nearly 700,000 distinct CDR3 sequences, 30% to 40% seen once. Their antigens are not known. The source was cultured PBMCs, collected from culture after CMV antigen stimulation. These receptors came from a human donor in good health (CMV status not recorded). Some clones in this sample may be carry-over from other donors' samples.

The rearrangement joins TRBV12-3 or TRBV12-4 to TRBJ1-2; D possibly corresponds to TRBD1 (6 bases). The CDR3 is made up of 13 amino acids. V dropped 6 bases and J dropped 3 bases, with 11 bases sitting between them. CDR3 bases: TGTGCCAGCAGATCCGGGGGCGACTATGGCTACACCTTC. Translated, it gives CASRSGGDYGYTF.

This clonotype was picked up many times. The chain combines TRBV7-2 with TRBJ2-5; the D is unclear. V shed 3 bases and J shed 5 bases, with 4 bases lying between them. The V gene's germline CDR1 is SGHTA and CDR2 FQGNSA. The CDR3 contains 11 residues. Written as DNA, the CDR3 is TGTGCCAGCAGCTTCGTGGAGACCCAGTACTTC. Translating gives CASSFVETQYF.

The V and J genes are TRBV10-2 and TRBJ1-6; unclear D gene. This CDR3 contains 16 residues. Germline V CDR1 and CDR2: WSHSY, SAAADI. The V gene lost 3 bases and the J gene lost 3 bases, with 12 bases spanning the gap. CDR3 amino acids: CASSEKGPYYNSPLHF. The CDR3 coding sequence is TGCGCCAGCAGTGAAAAGGGCCCTTACTATAATTCACCCCTCCACTTT.

As DNA, the CDR3 is TGCAGCGTTGAGTCGAGCTCCTACGAGCAGTACTTC. Amino acids: CSVESSSYEQYF. The V and J genes are TRBV29-1 and TRBJ2-7; D ambiguous. The CDR3 sequence is 12 residues long. Germline loops: CDR1 SQVTM, CDR2 ANQGSEA. Trimming removed 3 bases from V and 0 bases from J, with 6 bases in between.

This chain connects TRBV6-1 to TRBJ2-7; TRBD1 might be the D (5 bases). This CDR3 has 14 residues. The germline V gene has CDR1 MNHNS and CDR2 SASEGT. Between the trimmed V and J ends, which lost 7 bases and 4 bases, there was a span of 17 bases. CDR3 coding DNA: TGTGCCAGCAACCTGTCACCCAGGGATTACGAGCAGTACTTC. It translates to CASNLSPRDYEQYF.

The chain couples TRBV6-4 to TRBJ2-1; D not certain. This CDR3 spans 13 amino acids. V was clipped by 5 bases and J by 8 bases, with 13 bases between them. Germline CDR1 and CDR2: MRHNA and SNTAGT. This CDR3 reads CASSLDSRDEQFF. The DNA for the CDR3 is TGTGCCAGCAGTCTAGATAGTAGGGATGAGCAGTTCTTC.

The chain carries TRBV28 and TRBJ1-1, with TRBD1 matching over 7 bases. This CDR3 spans 14 amino acids. The germline gives CDR1 MDHEN, CDR2 SYDVKM. Trimming took 9 bases from V and 1 from J; bases not matched to a gene: 8. The CDR3 region has the DNA TGTGCCAGTACAGGGGCATGGAAGAACACTGAAGCTTTCTTT. This translates into CASTGAWKNTEAFF.

The sample holds many counts of this clonotype. This chain joins TRBV7-8 and TRBJ2-1, with D uncertain. This CDR3 is built from 15 residues. Germline CDR1 reads SGHVS; CDR2 reads FQNEAQ. The V gene lost 3 bases and the J gene lost 2 bases, with 11 bases spanning the gap. This CDR3 is CASSLVETPYNEQFF. For the CDR3, the DNA is TGTGCCAGCAGCTTGGTGGAGACCCCCTACAATGAGCAGTTCTTC.

The V gene is TRBV7-2, the J gene TRBJ1-3; TRBD1 aligns across 8 bases. The CDR3 consists of 15 residues. J was trimmed by 2 bases and V by 4 bases; bases with no gene match: 4. Germline CDR1 SGHTA, CDR2 FQGNSA. The DNA of the CDR3 is TGTGCCAGCAGCTGGATGACAGGGGCTGGAAACACCATATATTTT. This gives the protein CASSWMTGAGNTIYF.

This clonotype was seen only a few times. V gene TRBV28 combines with J gene TRBJ2-1; 8 nucleotides align to TRBD2. In germline, CDR1 is MDHEN, CDR2 SYDVKM. CDR3 length: 17 amino acids. The ends lost 2 bases at V and 10 bases at J; junction bases unmatched: 16. The CDR3 protein is CASSLTAGDTIQWEQFF. In DNA, the CDR3 is TGTGCCAGCAGTTTAACAGCGGGGGATACTATACAATGGGAGCAGTTCTTC.

Only a few counts were recorded for this clonotype. The chain joins TRBV20-1 to TRBJ2-3, with D possibly TRBD2 on 6 matching bases. Germline CDR1 and CDR2: DFQATT and SNEGSKA (reference sequence). There are 16 residues in the CDR3. The V and J ends lost 3 bases and 4 bases respectively, with 20 bases between them. CDR3 sequence reads: CSASEASSGRSDTQYF. CDR3 sequence (DNA): TGCAGTGCTAGTGAGGCCTCCAGCGGGCGCTCAGATACGCAGTATTTT.